This TCR beta chain was captured in a study of CD4 T cells in relation to SARS-CoV-2 and coronaviruses. About the research overall: PBMCs were cultured with antigen for roughly 11 days before TCR beta sequencing. No peptide or an HIV-1 Nef peptide pool served as negative control. Study-level findings and limits: In roughly 61% of donors, memory CD4+ clonotypes crossrecognized SARS-CoV-2 and at least one common cold coronavirus spike.

The table came from immunoSEQ multiplex PCR; TCRdb's copy has only in-frame clones and leaves some out. The sample has more than 15,000 clones, 77% seen once. A note on this clone: No antigen is known for it.

Per germline, CDR1 LNHNV and CDR2 YYDKDF (reference sequence). The V gene lost 4 bases and the J gene lost 3 bases, with 15 bases spanning the gap. The CDR3 spans 16 residues. Before the COVID-19 pandemic, during about 2010-2018, CD4+ T cells were taken from unexposed donors. Isolation of CD4+ T cells took place after around 11 days in culture. Some 1.9 million PBMCs per well were cultured with around 9.9 IU/ml IL-2. The source material was CD4+ T cells from PBMCs, cultured in vitro. This sequence originates from a human donor in good health. The rearrangement joins TRBV15 to TRBJ2-2, with D possibly matching TRBD1 (6 bases). CDR3 sequence: CATSNPRGIDTGELFF. The CDR3 DNA is TGTGCCACCAGCAACCCCAGGGGCATTGACACCGGGGAGCTGTTTTTT.